These T cell receptor beta chains were read from a single sample in a study of blood T cell repertoires in COVID-19. The protocol was immunoSEQ multiplex PCR, while the TCRdb copy is restricted to in-frame clones and leaves out a portion. This sample carries a few hundred thousand clones, approximately 86% of them seen once, and the ten largest clones take around 10%. What was sequenced was peripheral blood. The receptor set was obtained from a middle-aged man who had recovered from COVID-19. Both conserved end residues are part of each CDR3. A D gene is named only where the DNA matches it firmly. Clone size is stated in some rows and not others, as once, few, many or a class when expanded.

length | size | J | V | D | DNA | CDR3
15 | NA | TRBJ1-1 | TRBV4-1 | TRBD1 | TGCGCCAGCAGCCGGTTACAGGGGATGAACACTGAAGCTTTCTTT | CASSRLQGMNTEAFF
12 | NA | TRBJ2-3 | TRBV7-8 | NA | TGTGCCAGCAGCTCCCGGAGAGATACGCAGTATTTT | CASSSRRDTQYF
16 | NA | TRBJ1-3 | TRBV5-1 | TRBD1 | TGCGCCAGCAGCCCGGGACAGGCCTTCTCTGGAAACACCATATATTTT | CASSPGQAFSGNTIYF
11 | NA | TRBJ2-5 | TRBV12-3/TRBV12-4 | NA | TGTGCCAGCAGTCCCGGGACATTCTCATACTTC | CASSPGTFSYF
14 | NA | TRBJ2-1 | TRBV10-1 | TRBD2 | TGCGCCAGCATGGGGACTAGCGGGGGCGGTGAGCAGTTCTTC | CASMGTSGGGEQFF
16 | few | TRBJ1-1 | TRBV7-9 | NA | TGTGCCAGCAGCTTAGGGTGGGACAATCTGAACACTGAAGCTTTCTTT | CASSLGWDNLNTEAFF
17 | NA | TRBJ2-5 | TRBV9 | NA | TGTGCCAGCAGCGTAGGAGGAGGGCCAGTGTACCAAGAGACCCAGTACTTC | CASSVGGGPVYQETQYF
11 | NA | TRBJ1-4 | TRBV7-9 | NA | TGTGCCAGCAGCTCGCGTGAAAAACTGTTTTTT | CASSSREKLFF
15 | NA | TRBJ2-3 | TRBV2 | NA | TGTGCCAGCAGTGAGGGCGAGTCGCGCACAGATACGCAGTATTTT | CASSEGESRTDTQYF
14 | NA | TRBJ2-3 | TRBV2 | NA | TGTGCCAGCCTCCAAATACTAGGCGTTGATACGCAGTATTTT | CASLQILGVDTQYF
21 | NA | TRBJ2-7 | TRBV27 | NA | TGTGCCAGCAGTTTCTTTTTGACCCCGCCCCCCCGACTTACCATAACCTACGAGCAGTACTTC | CASSFFLTPPPRLTITYEQYF
16 | NA | TRBJ1-2 | TRBV3-1/TRBV3-2 | NA | TGTGCCAGCAGCCGGCTCGGCGGGGGGGGAGGCTATGGCTACACCTTC | CASSRLGGGGGYGYTF
15 | NA | TRBJ2-2 | TRBV7-3 | TRBD2 | TGTGCCAGCAGCTTAAGACTAGCGGGCACCGGGGAGCTGTTTTTT | CASSLRLAGTGELFF
18 | NA | TRBJ2-4 | TRBV27 | TRBD2 | TGTGCCAGCAGTGCGCTTACGGGAGGGTTATCTGAGAAGTACATTCAGTACTTC | CASSALTGGLSEKYIQYF
15 | NA | TRBJ2-5 | TRBV5-4 | NA | TGTGCCAGCAGGGGGGGAGAGCGGAGCCAAGAGACCCAGTACTTC | CASRGGERSQETQYF
16 | NA | TRBJ2-1 | TRBV7-7 | NA | TGTGCCAGCAGCTTAGACTCCGGTTCGGCCTACAATGAGCAGTTCTTC | CASSLDSGSAYNEQFF
13 | NA | TRBJ1-1 | TRBV12-3/TRBV12-4 | NA | TGTGCCAGCAGTGTCTTCCAGGGGCTTGAAGCTTTCTTT | CASSVFQGLEAFF
15 | NA | TRBJ2-1 | TRBV4-1 | NA | TGCGCCAGCAGCCAAAACTACGGGTCGGTTGGTGAGCAGTTCTTC | CASSQNYGSVGEQFF
15 | NA | TRBJ2-7 | TRBV6-5 | NA | TGTGCCAGCAGTTACAGCTTTGGACAGACCTACGAGCAGTACTTC | CASSYSFGQTYEQYF
14 | NA | TRBJ1-1 | TRBV5-1 | NA | TGCGCCAGTACCCTGACAGGAATGAACACTGAAGCTTTCTTT | CASTLTGMNTEAFF
14 | NA | TRBJ1-1 | TRBV10-3 | NA | TGTGCCATCAGTGAGTCTCCCCCCTACACTGAAGCTTTCTTT | CAISESPPYTEAFF
14 | NA | TRBJ2-5 | TRBV7-8 | TRBD2 | TGTGCCAGCAGCTCCCGACTAGCTTGGGAGACCCAGTACTTC | CASSSRLAWETQYF
17 | NA | TRBJ2-2 | TRBV5-4 | TRBD2 | TGTGCCAGCAGCTTCGCCGCTGCGGGGGGGAACACCGGGGAGCTGTTTTTT | CASSFAAAGGNTGELFF
15 | NA | TRBJ2-1 | TRBV4-2 | NA | TGTGCCAGCAGCCAAGATATCAGGGTTGACAATGAGCAGTTCTTC | CASSQDIRVDNEQFF
15 | NA | TRBJ2-1 | TRBV28 | TRBD2 | TGTGCCAGCAGTTCTAGCGGGAGGTCCTACAATGAGCAGTTCTTC | CASSSSGRSYNEQFF
15 | NA | TRBJ1-5 | TRBV4-3 | TRBD1 | TGCGCCAGCAGCCAGGGGGTAGGGGGCTTGGAGCCCCAGCATTTT | CASSQGVGGLEPQHF
12 | NA | TRBJ1-5 | TRBV6-2/TRBV6-3 | NA | TGTGCCAGCAGTTACTCTCTTCAGCCCCAGCATTTT | CASSYSLQPQHF
13 | NA | TRBJ2-2 | TRBV12-3/TRBV12-4 | NA | TGTGCCAGCAGTTTACCCAGGCCCGGGGAGCTGTTTTTT | CASSLPRPGELFF